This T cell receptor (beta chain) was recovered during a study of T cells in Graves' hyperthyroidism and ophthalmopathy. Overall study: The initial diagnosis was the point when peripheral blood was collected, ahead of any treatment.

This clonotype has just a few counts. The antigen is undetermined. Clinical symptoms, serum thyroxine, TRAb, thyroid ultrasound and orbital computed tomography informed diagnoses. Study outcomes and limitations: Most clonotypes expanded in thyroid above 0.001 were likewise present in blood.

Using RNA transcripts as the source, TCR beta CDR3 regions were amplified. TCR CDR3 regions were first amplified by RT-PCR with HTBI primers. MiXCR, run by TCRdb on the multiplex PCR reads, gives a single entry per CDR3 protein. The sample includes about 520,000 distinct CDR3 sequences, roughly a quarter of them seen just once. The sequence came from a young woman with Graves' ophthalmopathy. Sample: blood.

The CDR3 reads CASSSPGQLNTEAFF. CDR3 coding DNA: TGTGCCAGCAGCTCCCCGGGACAGTTGAACACTGAAGCTTTCTTT. The chain uses TRBV7-2 and TRBJ1-1; 7 nucleotides align to TRBD1. There are 15 residues in the CDR3. Germline V gene sequence: CDR1 SGHTA, CDR2 FQGNSA. Trimming took 4 bases from V and 0 from J; bases not matched to a gene: 5. The full variable domain, completed using reference TRBV7-2 and TRBJ1-1, is GAGVSQSPSNKVTEKGKDVELRCDPISGHTALYWYRQSLGQGLEFLIYFQGNSAPDKSGLPSDRFSAERTGGSVSTLTIQRTQQEDSAVYLCASSSPGQLNTEAFFGQGTRLTVV.